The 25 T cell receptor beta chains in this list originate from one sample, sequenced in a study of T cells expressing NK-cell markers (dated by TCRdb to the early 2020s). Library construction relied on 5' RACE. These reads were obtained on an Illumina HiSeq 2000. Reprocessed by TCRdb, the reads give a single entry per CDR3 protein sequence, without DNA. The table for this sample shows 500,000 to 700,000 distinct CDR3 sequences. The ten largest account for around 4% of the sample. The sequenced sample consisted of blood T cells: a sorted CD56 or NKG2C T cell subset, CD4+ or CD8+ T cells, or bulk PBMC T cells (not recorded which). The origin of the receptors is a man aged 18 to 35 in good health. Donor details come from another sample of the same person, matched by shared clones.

The CDR3 here is CASSLDRSLPDTQYF. The chain links TRBV5-5 to TRBJ2-3. Germline V gene sequence: CDR1 SGHKS, CDR2 YYEKEE (reference sequence). The CDR3 has 15 residues.

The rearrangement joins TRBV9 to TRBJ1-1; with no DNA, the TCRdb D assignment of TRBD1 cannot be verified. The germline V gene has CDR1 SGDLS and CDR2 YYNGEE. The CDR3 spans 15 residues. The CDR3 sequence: CASGPGAGMNTEAFF.

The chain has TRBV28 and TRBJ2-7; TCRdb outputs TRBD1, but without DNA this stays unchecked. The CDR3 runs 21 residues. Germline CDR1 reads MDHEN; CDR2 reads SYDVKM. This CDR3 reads CASSFPRSTEGWRRSSYEQYF.

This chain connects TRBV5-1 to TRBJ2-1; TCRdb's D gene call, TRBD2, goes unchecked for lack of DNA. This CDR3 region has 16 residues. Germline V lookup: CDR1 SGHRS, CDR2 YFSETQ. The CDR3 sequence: CASSLTSGRWGNEQFF.

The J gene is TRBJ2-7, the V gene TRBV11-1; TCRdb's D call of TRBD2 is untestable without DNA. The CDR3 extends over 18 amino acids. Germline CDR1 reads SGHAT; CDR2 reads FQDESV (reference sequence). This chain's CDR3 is CASSLFGLAGGPPYEQYF. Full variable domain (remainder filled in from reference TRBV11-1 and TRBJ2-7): EAEVAQSPRYKITEKSQAVAFWCDPISGHATLYWYRQILGQGPELLVQFQDESVVDDSQLPKDRFSAERLKGVDSTLKIQPAELGDSAMYLCASSLFGLAGGPPYEQYFGPGTRLTVT.

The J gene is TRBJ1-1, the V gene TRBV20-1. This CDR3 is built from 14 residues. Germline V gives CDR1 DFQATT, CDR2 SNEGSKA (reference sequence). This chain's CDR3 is CSARWRVRGTEAFF.

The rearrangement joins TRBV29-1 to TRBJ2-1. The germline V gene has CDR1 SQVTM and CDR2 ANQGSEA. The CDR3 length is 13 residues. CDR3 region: CSVTRELYNEQFF.

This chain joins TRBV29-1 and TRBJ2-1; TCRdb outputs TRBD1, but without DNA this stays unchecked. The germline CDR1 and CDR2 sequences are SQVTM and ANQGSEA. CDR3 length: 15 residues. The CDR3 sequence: CSVEGIQGVYNEQFF.

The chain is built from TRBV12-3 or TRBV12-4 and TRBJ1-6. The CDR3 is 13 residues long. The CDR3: CASSPQSRSPLHF.

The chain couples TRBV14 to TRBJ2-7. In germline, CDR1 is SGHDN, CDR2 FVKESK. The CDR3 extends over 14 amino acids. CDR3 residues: CASSEDGSGYEQYF.

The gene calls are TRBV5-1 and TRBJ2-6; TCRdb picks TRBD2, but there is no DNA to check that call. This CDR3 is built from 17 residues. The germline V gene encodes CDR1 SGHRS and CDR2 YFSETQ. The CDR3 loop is CASSWGTSGTGANVLTF.

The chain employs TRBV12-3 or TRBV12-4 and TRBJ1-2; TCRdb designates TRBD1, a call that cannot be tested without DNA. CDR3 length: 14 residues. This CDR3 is CASPPEGGYYGYTF.

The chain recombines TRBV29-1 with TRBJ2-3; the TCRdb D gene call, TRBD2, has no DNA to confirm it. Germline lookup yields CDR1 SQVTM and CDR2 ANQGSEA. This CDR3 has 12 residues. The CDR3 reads CSVEDSGITQYF.

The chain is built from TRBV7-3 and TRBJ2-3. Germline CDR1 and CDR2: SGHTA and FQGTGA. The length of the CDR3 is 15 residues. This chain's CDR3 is CASSFTGPSTDTQYF.

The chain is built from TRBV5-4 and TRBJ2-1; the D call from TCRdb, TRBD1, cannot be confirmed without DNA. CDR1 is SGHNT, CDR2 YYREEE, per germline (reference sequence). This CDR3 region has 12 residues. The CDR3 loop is CASSLGPPEQFF.

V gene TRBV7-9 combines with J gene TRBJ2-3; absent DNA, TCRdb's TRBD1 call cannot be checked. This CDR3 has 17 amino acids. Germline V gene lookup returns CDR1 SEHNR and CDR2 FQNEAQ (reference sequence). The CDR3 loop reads CASSLNSGTGRADTQYF.

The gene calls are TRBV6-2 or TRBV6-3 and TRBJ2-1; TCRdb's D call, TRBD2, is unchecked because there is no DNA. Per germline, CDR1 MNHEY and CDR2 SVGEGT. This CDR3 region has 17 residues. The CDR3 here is CASTVGTSGLKNNEQFF.

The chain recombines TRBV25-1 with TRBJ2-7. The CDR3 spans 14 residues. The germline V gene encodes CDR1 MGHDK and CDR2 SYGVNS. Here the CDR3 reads CASSELSGPYEQYF.

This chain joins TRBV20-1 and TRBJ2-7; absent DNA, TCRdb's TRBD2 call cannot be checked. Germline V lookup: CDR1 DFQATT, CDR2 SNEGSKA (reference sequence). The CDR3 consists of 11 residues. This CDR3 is CSVAGGPEQYF.

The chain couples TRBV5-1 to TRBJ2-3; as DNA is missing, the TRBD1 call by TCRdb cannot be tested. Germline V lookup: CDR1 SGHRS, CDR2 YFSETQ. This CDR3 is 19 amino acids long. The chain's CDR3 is CASSFLPPGRDWGTDTQYF.

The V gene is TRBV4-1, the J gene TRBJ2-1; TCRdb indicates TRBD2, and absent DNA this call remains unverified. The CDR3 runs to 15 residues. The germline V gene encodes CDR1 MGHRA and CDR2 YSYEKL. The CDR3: CASSPLGLQANEQFF.

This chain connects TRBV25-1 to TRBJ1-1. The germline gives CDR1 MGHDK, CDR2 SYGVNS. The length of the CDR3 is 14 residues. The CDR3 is CASSEWTDNTEAFF.

CDR3 protein: CAIRDRGQNTEAFF. The rearrangement links TRBV10-3 to TRBJ1-1; there is no DNA to check the TCRdb D call of TRBD1. Per the germline V gene, CDR1 is ENHRY and CDR2 is SYGVKD. The CDR3 has 14 amino acids.

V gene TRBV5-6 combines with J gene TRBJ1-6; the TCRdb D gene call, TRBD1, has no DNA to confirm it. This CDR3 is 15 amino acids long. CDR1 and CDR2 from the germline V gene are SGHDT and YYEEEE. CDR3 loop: CASSFFDRGDSPLHF.

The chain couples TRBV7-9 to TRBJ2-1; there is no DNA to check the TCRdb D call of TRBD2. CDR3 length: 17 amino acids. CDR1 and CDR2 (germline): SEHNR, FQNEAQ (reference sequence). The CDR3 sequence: CASSPGPGREADNEQFF.